Sequencing of this T cell receptor (beta chain) was carried out in a study of T cell responses to AZD1222 COVID-19 vaccine. Regarding the study as a whole: Among vaccine-associated CD4 TCRs, coverage spanned spike, with dominance at 160-218 and 743-854.

V lost 0 bases and J 4 bases, leaving 9 bases between the germline ends. This CDR3 comprises 14 residues. Germline V lookup: CDR1 MGHRA, CDR2 YSYEKL. Some clones are missing from TCRdb's copy, which holds only in-frame ones; the method was immunoSEQ multiplex PCR. The profile shows 100,000 or so clones, 75% to 95% of them singletons. Regarding this clone: The antigen is unknown.

Material: peripheral blood, obtained on day 0 of AZD1222 vaccination. The chain links TRBV4-1 to TRBJ2-5; D gene uncertain. The sequence derives from an adult in good health. CDR3 DNA sequence: TGCGCCAGCAGCCAAGATGGGGTGGGAGAGACCCAGTACTTC. Its protein is CASSQDGVGETQYF.